Listed here are 15 T cell receptor beta chains from one sample, sequenced in a study of blood T cell repertoires in COVID-19. Sequencing used immunoSEQ multiplex PCR; TCRdb keeps in-frame clones, though not all of them. This sample has 390,000 or so clones; roughly nine tenths occur once, and the top ten carry around 3%. Sequenced: peripheral blood. These TCRs come from a woman aged 25 to 45 with COVID-19, enrolled during active disease.

The chain recombines TRBV5-6 with TRBJ1-4; TRBD1 matches 9 bases. CDR3 length: 13 amino acids. The V and J ends lost 5 bases and 6 bases, in that order; junction bases with no gene match: 2. Germline CDR1 reads SGHDT; CDR2 reads YYEEEE. The CDR3: CASSRDRDEKLFF. As DNA, the CDR3 is TGTGCCAGCAGTCGGGACAGGGATGAAAAACTGTTTTTT.

The chain carries TRBV11-2 and TRBJ1-1, with TRBD1 matching over 7 bases. V dropped 5 bases and J dropped 9; count of bases not matched to a gene: 6. From germline, CDR1 is SGHAT and CDR2 FQNNGV. The CDR3 loop spans 12 amino acids. CDR3 bases: TGTGCCAGCAGCCGACCGGGACAGAAAGCTTTCTTT. The encoded protein is CASSRPGQKAFF.

The genes are TRBV10-1 and TRBJ1-1, with TRBD1 as a possible D gene (5 bases). The CDR3 totals 14 residues. V lost 3 bases to trimming and J lost 5 bases, with 13 bases between them. Germline assignment: CDR1 WNHNN and CDR2 SYGVQD (reference sequence). CDR3 in amino acids: CASSDRRGATEAFF. The DNA for the CDR3 is TGCGCCAGCAGTGACAGGAGGGGCGCAACTGAAGCTTTCTTT.

CDR3 in amino acids: CASSDRPDSNGYTF. The CDR3 DNA reads as TGTGCCAGCAGTGACCGACCGGACAGTAATGGCTACACCTTC. The chain uses TRBV6-4 and TRBJ1-2, with D possibly matching TRBD1 (6 bases). The germline V gene encodes CDR1 MRHNA and CDR2 SNTAGT. V gave up 2 bases and J gave up 6 bases, with 13 bases separating them. This CDR3 comprises 14 residues.

The V gene is TRBV18, the J gene TRBJ1-5; D unclear. The germline V gene encodes CDR1 KGHSH and CDR2 LQKENI. V was clipped by 3 bases and J by 1 base, with 7 bases between them. This CDR3 is built from 14 residues. The CDR3 loop reads CASSPWRSNQPQHF. In DNA, the CDR3 is TGTGCCAGCTCACCTTGGAGGAGCAATCAGCCCCAGCATTTT.

Written as DNA, the CDR3 is TGTGCCAGCAGTCCCTGGGACAGCTATGGCTACACCTTC. This sequence encodes CASSPWDSYGYTF. This chain joins TRBV27 and TRBJ1-2; 7 bases line up with TRBD1. CDR3 length equals 13 residues. J was trimmed by 4 bases and V by 5 bases; bases with no gene match: 4. CDR1 is MNHEY and CDR2 is SMNVEV in the germline V gene (reference sequence).

This chain links TRBV3-1 (or the pseudogene TRBV3-2) with TRBJ2-1; 7 bases line up with TRBD2. Trimming took 2 bases from V and 14 from J; bases not matched to a gene: 6. Per germline, CDR1 LGHDT and CDR2 YNNKEL (reference sequence). The CDR3 spans 12 residues. CDR3 DNA: TGTGCCAGCAGCCAACCTCGGGGGGTGGAGTTCTTC. As protein: CASSQPRGVEFF.

This chain joins TRBV7-9 and TRBJ2-1, with 8 nucleotides matching TRBD2. This CDR3 region has 12 residues. Trimming took 5 bases from V and 9 from J; bases not matched to a gene: 3. Germline CDR1 reads SEHNR; CDR2 reads FQNEAQ (reference sequence). The CDR3 loop reads CASSHTSGEQFF. CDR3 DNA sequence: TGTGCCAGCAGCCATACTAGCGGTGAGCAGTTCTTC.

V and J are TRBV11-2 and TRBJ1-2; D perhaps matches TRBD1 (5 bases). From germline, CDR1 is SGHAT and CDR2 FQNNGV. The V and J ends lost 0 bases and 4 bases respectively, with 12 bases between them. CDR3 length: 15 residues. CDR3 DNA: TGTGCCAGCAGCTTAGACAGGGTAGTCGCCTATGGCTACACCTTC. The encoded protein is CASSLDRVVAYGYTF. Full variable domain (remainder filled in from reference TRBV11-2 and TRBJ1-2): EAGVAQSPRYKIIEKRQSVAFWCNPISGHATLYWYQQILGQGPKLLIQFQNNGVVDDSQLPKDRFSAERLKGVDSTLKIQPAKLEDSAVYLCASSLDRVVAYGYTFGSGTRLTVV.

The chain links TRBV27 to TRBJ2-1, with D perhaps TRBD2 (7 bases). Germline CDR1 and CDR2: MNHEY and SMNVEV (reference sequence). V lost 3 bases to trimming and J lost 0 bases, with 12 bases between them. The CDR3 sequence is 16 residues long. CDR3 amino acids: CASSFLGGASYNEQFF. The DNA for the CDR3 is TGTGCCAGCAGTTTCCTGGGGGGGGCCTCCTACAATGAGCAGTTCTTC.

The CDR3 DNA is TGTGCCAGCAGCCGAATAGGAGTGGGGCAGTTCTTC. The encoded protein is CASSRIGVGQFF. The chain links TRBV11-2 to TRBJ2-1; D is unclear. The CDR3 has 12 amino acids. From germline, CDR1 is SGHAT and CDR2 FQNNGV. The germline V and J ends were trimmed by 5 bases and 12 bases, with 14 bases remaining between them.

The rearrangement joins TRBV6-5 to TRBJ2-3, with no clear D. Germline V lookup: CDR1 MNHEY, CDR2 SVGAGI. The length of the CDR3 is 14 residues. V dropped 0 bases and J dropped 2 bases, with 6 bases sitting between them. Here the CDR3 DNA reads TGTGCCAGCAGTTACTCCCCTACCACAGATACGCAGTATTTT. As protein: CASSYSPTTDTQYF.

The chain links TRBV19 to TRBJ2-7; D not resolved. The CDR3 is 13 residues long. Trimming took 1 base from V and 1 from J, leaving 5 bases between them. The germline gives CDR1 LNHDA, CDR2 SQIVND (reference sequence). In DNA, the CDR3 is TGTGCCAGTAGTATAGCAAATTCCTACGAGCAGTACTTC. This sequence encodes CASSIANSYEQYF.

The rearrangement links TRBV30 to TRBJ2-3, with 10 bases matching TRBD1. The CDR3 is made up of 14 amino acids. Per the germline V gene, CDR1 is GTSNPN and CDR2 is SVGIG (reference sequence). V was clipped by 6 bases and J by 2 bases; unmatched bases: 5. For the CDR3, the DNA is TGTGCCTGTACCGGGACAGGGGTCACAGATACGCAGTATTTT. Translation gives CACTGTGVTDTQYF.

CDR3 nucleotide sequence: TGTGCCTGGAGTGTTAACAGGGGAACTAATGAAAAACTGTTTTTT. It yields the protein CAWSVNRGTNEKLFF. The chain carries TRBV30 and TRBJ1-4; TRBD1 aligns across 7 bases. The CDR3 totals 15 residues. The V segment lost 0 bases and the J segment 1 base; nucleotides outside the gene matches: 2. CDR1 GTSNPN and CDR2 SVGIG come from the germline V gene (reference sequence).